These 32 T cell receptor beta chains share one sample of origin, sequenced in a study of shared clonotypes between healthy human individuals. Generated by immunoSEQ multiplex PCR, the TCRdb table keeps only in-frame clones and is missing some. The profile covers some 650,000 clones, with 95% to 98% appearing a single time and around 0.057% taken by the ten largest. Source material: naive CD4+ T cells sorted from blood. Subset here: CD45RA+ positively selected. These receptors all stem from a woman in her thirties in good health.

For the CDR3, the DNA is TGTGCCAGCAGTTTACAAACAGGGGTGAATGGCTACACCTTC. It translates to CASSLQTGVNGYTF. This sequence joins TRBV28 and TRBJ1-2, with 7 bases aligning to TRBD1. J was trimmed by 6 bases and V by 2 bases; bases with no gene match: 6. CDR3 length: 14 amino acids. Germline V CDR1 and CDR2: MDHEN, SYDVKM.

This clone was seen only once. The V call is TRBV11-2, the J call TRBJ2-7, with D hard to call. From germline, CDR1 is SGHAT and CDR2 FQNNGV. V was clipped by 2 bases and J by 0 bases, with 11 bases between them. The CDR3 spans 15 residues. The CDR3 nucleotides read TGTGCCAGCAGCTTACTACCGGGCAGCTCCTACGAGCAGTACTTC. The encoded protein is CASSLLPGSSYEQYF.

This chain joins TRBV29-1 and TRBJ2-7, with 7 bases that match TRBD1. The V gene's germline CDR1 is SQVTM and CDR2 ANQGSEA. V was clipped by 6 bases and J by 3 bases; unmatched bases: 8. The CDR3 runs 13 residues. The CDR3 region has the DNA TGCAGCGTCCCCGACAGGGAGCGCTACGAGCAGTACTTC. Protein: CSVPDRERYEQYF.

Only one count was recorded for this clone. The same CDR3 is also encoded by other DNA sequences in this sample. This chain connects TRBV11-2 to TRBJ2-7; D is undetermined. This CDR3 has 14 residues. The germline gives CDR1 SGHAT, CDR2 FQNNGV. Trimming took 0 bases from V and 0 from J, leaving 6 bases between them. The CDR3 is CASSLDRYSYEQYF. DNA for the CDR3: TGTGCCAGCAGCTTAGATCGTTACTCCTACGAGCAGTACTTC.

The chain combines TRBV6-4 with TRBJ1-5, with TRBD1 matching over 7 bases. Germline CDR1 reads MRHNA; CDR2 reads SNTAGT. The V segment lost 2 bases and the J segment 2 bases; nucleotides outside the gene matches: 12. This CDR3 is 18 amino acids long. The CDR3 region has the DNA TGTGCCAGCAGTGACGCTCTTTACAGGGGAGGGGGCAATCAGCCCCAGCATTTT. Protein sequence: CASSDALYRGGGNQPQHF.

The chain uses TRBV4-1 and TRBJ1-5, with 7 bases matching TRBD1. Germline CDR1 is MGHRA and CDR2 is YSYEKL. This CDR3 comprises 18 residues. With 0 bases clipped from V and 2 bases from J, the junction kept 10 bases outside the gene matches. This CDR3 is CASSQDQSRDSGNQPQHF. The CDR3 coding sequence is TGCGCCAGCAGCCAAGATCAATCCCGGGACAGCGGCAATCAGCCCCAGCATTTT.

The chain is built from TRBV27 and TRBJ2-6; no reliable D call. V was clipped by 5 bases and J by 2 bases, with 1 base between them. The CDR3 totals 12 residues. Germline CDR1 and CDR2: MNHEY and SMNVEV (reference sequence). CDR3 nucleotide sequence: TGTGCCAGCAGTGCTGGGGCCAACGTCCTGACTTTC. As protein: CASSAGANVLTF.

This clone was seen only once. The chain uses TRBV5-1 and TRBJ2-2, with D possibly TRBD1 on 6 matching bases. The germline V gene encodes CDR1 SGHRS and CDR2 YFSETQ. This CDR3 comprises 14 residues. Between the trimmed V and J ends, which lost 0 bases and 7 bases, there was a span of 10 bases. CDR3 residues: CASSLEGVIGELFF. In DNA, the CDR3 is TGCGCCAGCAGCTTGGAGGGGGTGATCGGGGAGCTGTTTTTT.

V gene TRBV28 combines with J gene TRBJ2-2; perhaps TRBD1 as D (7 bases). With 2 bases removed from V and 4 bases from J, the gap between germline ends came to 20 bases. The CDR3 covers 18 residues. Germline V gene lookup returns CDR1 MDHEN and CDR2 SYDVKM. CDR3 nucleotides: TGTGCCAGCAGTTTAATCGGTTTGGGGCAGGGGGGCACCGGGGAGCTGTTTTTT. Protein product: CASSLIGLGQGGTGELFF.

The genes are TRBV2 and TRBJ2-7; D is unclear. The CDR3 sequence is 13 residues long. With 5 bases removed from V and 2 bases from J, the gap between germline ends came to 10 bases. Germline V lookup: CDR1 SNHLY, CDR2 FYNNEI. The CDR3, as DNA: TGTGCCAGCAGTACGAGAGAGACCTACGAGCAGTACTTC. This codes for CASSTRETYEQYF.

The V call is TRBV11-2, the J call TRBJ2-7; TRBD2 agrees at 9 bases. Germline assignment: CDR1 SGHAT and CDR2 FQNNGV. V lost 3 bases, J lost 6 bases, and 6 bases stayed unmatched. The CDR3 spans 14 residues. CDR3: CASSFGGRAGEQYF. CDR3 in DNA: TGTGCCAGCAGCTTTGGCGGGAGGGCCGGCGAGCAGTACTTC. Complete variable domain (other parts from reference TRBV11-2 and TRBJ2-7): EAGVAQSPRYKIIEKRQSVAFWCNPISGHATLYWYQQILGQGPKLLIQFQNNGVVDDSQLPKDRFSAERLKGVDSTLKIQPAKLEDSAVYLCASSFGGRAGEQYFGPGTRLTVT.

The rearrangement uses TRBV5-6 and TRBJ1-3; D gene ambiguous. Germline CDR1 SGHDT, CDR2 YYEEEE. CDR3 length equals 14 residues. Trimming removed 1 base at V and 0 bases at J, with 5 bases between. The chain's CDR3 is CASSLRNSGNTIYF. The CDR3 DNA sequence: TGTGCCAGCAGCTTGCGGAACTCTGGAAACACCATATATTTT.

The genes are TRBV6-1 and TRBJ2-6; possible D gene TRBD2, 6 bases. V shed 0 bases and J shed 2 bases, with 20 bases lying between them. Germline V CDR1 and CDR2: MNHNS, SASEGT. CDR3 length equals 20 residues. The CDR3 DNA follows: TGTGCCAGCAGTGAAGCCATGTTCGCCGGGAGTTTGGCTGGGGCCAACGTCCTGACTTTC. Translating gives CASSEAMFAGSLAGANVLTF.

The chain couples TRBV19 to TRBJ2-3; D is perhaps TRBD2 (6 bases). The V end lost 7 bases, the J end lost 5 bases, and 13 bases lay between the germline ends. This CDR3 region has 13 residues. Germline CDR1 and CDR2: LNHDA and SQIVND (reference sequence). CDR3 bases: TGTGCCAGTAACGGGCAGGGAGGAGATACGCAGTATTTT. Amino acid sequence: CASNGQGGDTQYF.

The chain has TRBV10-3 and TRBJ2-7; the D is unclear. Per germline, CDR1 ENHRY and CDR2 SYGVKD. V shed 0 bases and J shed 6 bases, with 6 bases lying between them. CDR3 length: 12 amino acids. CDR3 protein: CAISESFGEQYF. The CDR3 bases are TGTGCCATCAGTGAGTCTTTTGGCGAGCAGTACTTC.

J is TRBJ2-2 and V is TRBV5-1; weak D call: TRBD2 (5 bases). The germline V and J ends were trimmed by 4 bases and 0 bases, with 22 bases remaining between them. The germline gives CDR1 SGHRS, CDR2 YFSETQ. The CDR3 runs to 19 residues. CDR3 DNA sequence: TGCGCCAGCAGCCCAAAGGTCGATCGCGGGCCAGCGAACACCGGGGAGCTGTTTTTT. Translation: CASSPKVDRGPANTGELFF.

The rearrangement uses TRBV11-2 and TRBJ1-3; D is ambiguous. Germline V gives CDR1 SGHAT, CDR2 FQNNGV. V was clipped by 5 bases and J by 0 bases, with 8 bases between them. CDR3 size: 14 residues. Here the CDR3 DNA reads TGTGCCAGCAGCCGGACTACCTCTGGAAACACCATATATTTT. It specifies CASSRTTSGNTIYF.

This clone was found once. The same CDR3 arises from other DNA sequences in this sample as well. The V call is TRBV28, the J call TRBJ2-7; no clear D gene. The length of the CDR3 is 11 residues. The ends were cut back, 5 bases at V and 3 bases at J, with 5 bases in the middle. Germline loops: CDR1 MDHEN, CDR2 SYDVKM. The CDR3 nucleotides are TGTGCCAGCAGTGCTATCTACGAGCAGTACTTC. Amino acid sequence: CASSAIYEQYF.

The chain is built from TRBV6-1 and TRBJ1-1; TRBD1 aligns across 7 bases. This CDR3 is 14 amino acids long. V was pared by 5 bases and J by 1 base, with 4 bases of the junction left unmatched. CDR1 MNHNS and CDR2 SASEGT come from the germline V gene. The CDR3 nucleotides are TGTGCCAGCAGTAAGGACAGGCCGAACACTGAAGCTTTCTTT. Protein product: CASSKDRPNTEAFF.

The chain uses TRBV4-1 and TRBJ2-3, with D possibly TRBD1 on 6 matching bases. CDR1 is MGHRA and CDR2 is YSYEKL in the germline V gene. This CDR3 spans 20 amino acids. V was pared by 1 base and J by 0 bases, with 23 bases between. In DNA form, the CDR3 reads TGCGCCAGCAGCCAAGGGGTAGGCCCAGGGGCCCTTACTAGCACAGATACGCAGTATTTT. Translation gives CASSQGVGPGALTSTDTQYF.

This chain uses TRBV10-3 with TRBJ2-7; TRBD2 is a possible D gene (6 bases). CDR1 ENHRY and CDR2 SYGVKD come from the germline V gene. The CDR3 contains 15 residues. The V gene lost 6 bases and the J gene lost 6 bases, with 21 bases spanning the gap. The CDR3 nucleotides are TGTGCCATCAGAGTAGGATTGAGGGACTCTAGCGAGCAGTACTTC. It is translated as CAIRVGLRDSSEQYF.

The chain employs TRBV28 and TRBJ1-5; the D gene is possibly TRBD1 (5 bases). Germline values: CDR1 MDHEN, CDR2 SYDVKM. This CDR3 is built from 16 residues. The V and J ends lost 1 base and 5 bases respectively, with 15 bases between them. CDR3 in DNA: TGTGCCAGCAGTTTATTTGGGGGAGCGGGTGATCAGCCCCAGCATTTT. Translating gives CASSLFGGAGDQPQHF. The variable domain in full, completed from reference TRBV28 and TRBJ1-5, reads DVKVTQSSRYLVKRTGEKVFLECVQDMDHENMFWYRQDPGLGLRLIYFSYDVKMKEKGDIPEGYSVSREKKERFSLILESASTNQTSMYLCASSLFGGAGDQPQHFGDGTRLSIL.

The chain is built from TRBV28 and TRBJ2-2, with 10 bases lining up with TRBD2. The CDR3 has 16 amino acids. Per germline, CDR1 MDHEN and CDR2 SYDVKM. The ends lost 6 bases at V and 5 bases at J; junction bases unmatched: 9. CDR3 sequence reads: CASRPPGLARTGELFF. DNA for the CDR3: TGTGCCAGCAGACCCCCGGGACTAGCGAGGACCGGGGAGCTGTTTTTT.

The chain recombines TRBV2 with TRBJ2-7; tentatively, D is TRBD1 or TRBD2 (7 bases each). CDR3 length: 13 amino acids. Germline V CDR1 and CDR2: SNHLY, FYNNEI. Trimming stripped 2 bases from V and 7 bases from J, with 12 bases between. The CDR3 loop is CASSEQGEGEQYF. The CDR3 nucleotides read TGTGCCAGCAGTGAACAGGGGGAGGGGGAGCAGTACTTC.

This sequence joins TRBV5-1 and TRBJ2-7; 8 bases agree with TRBD1. The germline gives CDR1 SGHRS, CDR2 YFSETQ. This CDR3 is 14 amino acids long. J lost 0 bases, V lost 4 bases, and 3 bases had no gene match. The CDR3, as DNA: TGCGCCAGCAGCCCGGGACAGGTCTCCTACGAGCAGTACTTC. It encodes CASSPGQVSYEQYF.

The genes are TRBV28 and TRBJ2-7; 14 bases line up with TRBD2. Germline values: CDR1 MDHEN, CDR2 SYDVKM. The CDR3 totals 16 residues. Trimming removed 4 bases from V and 6 bases from J; junction bases left unmatched: 8. Written as DNA, the CDR3 is TGTGCCAGCAGTTCGGGACTAGCGGGAGCTTGGGGCGAGCAGTACTTC. This sequence encodes CASSSGLAGAWGEQYF.

The chain joins TRBV10-3 to TRBJ1-2, with D unresolved. Germline V CDR1 and CDR2: ENHRY, SYGVKD. This CDR3 spans 16 amino acids. V lost 0 bases and J 0 bases, leaving 11 bases between the germline ends. The DNA of the CDR3 is TGTGCCATCAGTGAGTCGAAAGGGTCTACTAACTATGGCTACACCTTC. Protein product: CAISESKGSTNYGYTF.

The chain couples TRBV5-1 to TRBJ2-7, with D possibly being TRBD2 (6 bases). V gave up 0 bases and J gave up 4 bases, with 14 bases separating them. The CDR3 totals 15 residues. The germline V gene has CDR1 SGHRS and CDR2 YFSETQ. CDR3 in amino acids: CASSLGPGDPYEQYF. The CDR3 DNA follows: TGCGCCAGCAGCTTGGGGCCGGGGGACCCATACGAGCAGTACTTC.

The V call is TRBV2, the J call TRBJ2-4; D remains unclear. Germline lookup yields CDR1 SNHLY and CDR2 FYNNEI. V lost 7 bases and J 2 bases, leaving 9 bases between the germline ends. The CDR3 loop spans 13 amino acids. CDR3 sequence reads: CASNLPPKNIQYF. DNA of the CDR3: TGTGCCAGCAACTTACCCCCCAAAAACATTCAGTACTTC.

The chain has TRBV9 and TRBJ2-6, with TRBD1 as a possible D gene (5 bases). Trimming shortened V by 0 bases and J by 0 bases, and 13 bases separated the two germline ends. This CDR3 spans 18 amino acids. The germline CDR1 and CDR2 sequences are SGDLS and YYNGEE. This CDR3 reads CASSVGPGKSSGANVLTF. The CDR3 DNA is TGTGCCAGCAGCGTAGGTCCAGGGAAGAGCTCTGGGGCCAACGTCCTGACTTTC.

This clone has just a few counts. The V and J genes are TRBV6-5 and TRBJ2-7, with 9 bases aligning to TRBD2. The CDR3 loop spans 15 amino acids. With V trimmed by 0 bases and J by 3 bases, 3 bases remained unmatched. CDR1 is MNHEY, CDR2 SVGAGI, per germline. The CDR3: CASSYSSSGIYEQYF. In DNA form, the CDR3 reads TGTGCCAGCAGTTACTCGTCTAGCGGGATCTACGAGCAGTACTTC.

This chain uses TRBV7-3 with TRBJ2-2; TRBD2 aligns across 10 bases. Germline lookup yields CDR1 SGHTA and CDR2 FQGTGA. The V segment lost 3 bases and the J segment 7 bases; nucleotides outside the gene matches: 2. This CDR3 region has 14 residues. The CDR3 nucleotides read TGTGCCAGCAGCTTTAGCGGGAGGAACGGGGAGCTGTTTTTT. It yields the protein CASSFSGRNGELFF.